These 9 T cell receptor beta chains share one sample of origin, sequenced in a study of vaccination effects on CD4 cells after COVID-19 (dated by TCRdb to 2022 to 2024). In the ViraFEST assay, PBMC were stimulated with viral peptide pools, and antigen-specific CD4+ T cell clonotypes were then identified by expansion using TCR sequencing. After less than 13 days of culture, CD4+ T cells were isolated with the EasySep CD4+ T cell isolation kit. Negative nucleocapsid antibody results before and after vaccination confirmed that the healthy vaccine recipients had no prior SARS-CoV-2 infection. Library creation used the immunoSEQ multiplex PCR assay. The table comes from immuneACCESS by way of TCRdb, which keeps in-frame sequences with V and J called. Part of the clones is missing from these tables; in studies checked, under half for an unresolved V gene and the rest for unknown reasons. The sample yields 20,000 to 25,000 clones; roughly 72% were counted once. In total, the top ten clones hold about 8.9% of the sample.

Their specific antigens are unknown. The sample in question was CD4+ T cells from PBMCs cultured with HCoV-NL63 spike peptides, obtained before COVID-19 vaccination. According to the study, the label for this sample's cell subset or site signals: HCoV-NL63 spike overlapping peptide pool stimulation. The source is a human donor who received a COVID-19 vaccine.

DNA of the CDR3: TGTGCCAGCAGTGAAGAGGGACAGGGGGCTGAGCCCCAGCATTTT. Amino acid sequence: CASSEEGQGAEPQHF. The chain employs TRBV6-1 and TRBJ1-5; 12 bases fit TRBD1. Looked up from germline, CDR1 is MNHNS and CDR2 is SASEGT. V lost 1 base to trimming and J lost 8 bases; unmatched junction nucleotides: 3. This CDR3 comprises 15 residues.

The CDR3 sequence is CASSQEDSSGGELFF. CDR3 nucleotides: TGTGCCAGCAGCCAAGAGGATAGCTCTGGCGGGGAGCTGTTTTTT. The genes are TRBV3-1 (or the pseudogene TRBV3-2) and TRBJ2-2; no clear D. Per germline, CDR1 LGHDT and CDR2 YNNKEL (reference sequence). V gave up 0 bases and J gave up 7 bases, with 12 bases separating them. The CDR3 extends over 15 amino acids.

CDR3 region: CASSYSNRGHNSPLHF. The CDR3 region has the DNA TGTGCCAGCAGTTACTCGAACAGGGGACACAATTCACCCCTCCACTTT. J is TRBJ1-6 and V is TRBV6-5; 7 bases fit TRBD1. The V gene's germline CDR1 is MNHEY and CDR2 SVGAGI. The CDR3 totals 16 residues. V dropped 0 bases and J dropped 7; count of bases not matched to a gene: 6.

The rearrangement joins TRBV15 to TRBJ2-5; 7 positions agree with TRBD1. The germline V gene encodes CDR1 LNHNV and CDR2 YYDKDF (reference sequence). The CDR3 sequence is 15 residues long. V trimming: 6 bases; J trimming: 5 bases; junction bases outside the gene matches: 12. The CDR3 coding sequence is TGTGCCACCAGAGAGGACAGGTCCCTCCTCGAGACCCAGTACTTC. It encodes CATREDRSLLETQYF. The entire variable domain, with the rest obtained from reference TRBV15 and TRBJ2-5, is as follows: DAMVIQNPRYQVTQFGKPVTLSCSQTLNHNVMYWYQQKSSQAPKLLFHYYDKDFNNEADTPDNFQSRRPNTSFCFLDIRSPGLGDTAMYLCATREDRSLLETQYFGPGTRLLVL.

This clone was counted once. The chain recombines TRBV2 with TRBJ2-1; either TRBD1 or TRBD2 may supply D (7 bases each). CDR1 is SNHLY and CDR2 is FYNNEI in the germline V gene. There are 18 residues in the CDR3. Trimming stripped 5 bases from V and 3 bases from J, with 23 bases between. The DNA of the CDR3 is TGTGCCAGCAGTTCCGGGACAGCGGCGGGGGCCCTCTACAATGAGCAGTTCTTC. As protein: CASSSGTAAGALYNEQFF. The whole variable domain, remainder taken from reference TRBV2 and TRBJ2-1, is EPEVTQTPSHQVTQMGQEVILRCVPISNHLYFYWYRQILGQKVEFLVSFYNNEISEKSEIFDDQFSVERPDGSNFTLKIRSTKLEDSAMYFCASSSGTAAGALYNEQFFGPGTRLTVL.

This chain links TRBV30 with TRBJ2-7; D gene unclear. Per germline, CDR1 GTSNPN and CDR2 SVGIG (reference sequence). The CDR3 has 16 amino acids. V lost 0 bases and J lost 0, with 15 bases in between. This CDR3 is CAWSVLPGVSSYEQYF. CDR3 in DNA: TGTGCCTGGAGTGTACTTCCGGGCGTCAGCTCCTACGAGCAGTACTTC.

The chain couples TRBV5-1 to TRBJ2-3, with 7 nucleotides matching TRBD1. There are 14 residues in the CDR3. Germline CDR1 and CDR2: SGHRS and YFSETQ. V gave up 4 bases and J gave up 1 base; unmatched junction bases: 3. CDR3 region: CASSAGQGTDTQYF. In nucleotides, the CDR3 is TGCGCCAGCAGCGCCGGACAGGGCACAGATACGCAGTATTTT.

This clone has only a few counts. Sequence at one end of the junction differs from germline and may be a read error. The V and J genes are TRBV6-2 or TRBV6-3 and TRBJ1-4; perhaps TRBD1 as D (6 bases). CDR3 size: 18 residues. In germline, CDR1 is MNHEY, CDR2 SVGEGT. CDR3 DNA: TGTGCCAGCAGATACTCCGGGACAAGCATCCCAACTAATGAAAAACTGTTTTTT. Protein product: CASRYSGTSIPTNEKLFF.

This clone is a singleton in its sample. The V call is TRBV3-1 (or the pseudogene TRBV3-2), the J call TRBJ2-3, with a possible D match to TRBD2 (7 bases). V lost 4 bases, J lost 5 bases, and 16 bases lay in between. CDR3 length: 15 amino acids. The germline V gene has CDR1 LGHDT and CDR2 YNNKEL (reference sequence). CDR3 loop: CASSPLGRGGDTQYF. The CDR3 nucleotides are TGTGCCAGCAGCCCCTTGGGGAGGGGGGGAGATACGCAGTATTTT.